Listed below are T cell receptor beta chains from one sample, sequenced in a study of blood T cell repertoires in COVID-19. Sequenced by immunoSEQ multiplex PCR; TCRdb stores in-frame clones only, minus some. This sample has a few hundred thousand clones, with 85% to 90% found just once. Sequencing input: peripheral blood. These receptors were taken from a middle-aged man with acute or convalescent COVID-19. Both conserved end residues are part of each CDR3. The order of the fields is V gene, clone size, J gene, D gene, CDR3 length, CDR3 DNA, CDR3 protein. The D gene is left open where the match is weak. A row's size may be missing; if present it is once, few, many or a size class.

>TRBV9|-|TRBJ2-7|TRBD1|14
TGTGCCAGCAGCGTAGGGACAGGGTTTTACGAGCAGTACTTC
CASSVGTGFYEQYF
>TRBV3-1/TRBV3-2|-|TRBJ2-5|-|16
TGTGCCAGCAGCCAAGCAGGCCAGATCCCGCAAGAGACCCAGTACTTC
CASSQAGQIPQETQYF
>TRBV5-3|once|TRBJ1-2|-|17
TGTGCCAGAAGCTGCCCAAGCACAGGCGAACCCGCGCGTGGCTACACCTTC
CARSCPSTGEPARGYTF
>TRBV5-6|-|TRBJ1-6|TRBD1|16
TGTGCCAGCAGTTATACAGGGGGCCATTATAATTCACCCCTCCACTTT
CASSYTGGHYNSPLHF
>TRBV27|few|TRBJ1-1|-|17
TGTGCCAGCACCCCTCTAGGGAGCTTAGGGAGTAACACTGAAGCTTTCTTT
CASTPLGSLGSNTEAFF
>TRBV3-1/TRBV3-2|-|TRBJ2-7|-|11
TGTGCCAGCAGCCCTTCCCACGAGCAGTACTTC
CASSPSHEQYF
>TRBV11-2|-|TRBJ2-1|TRBD2|14
TGTGCCAGCACCCCGACTAGCCGTACTTCCCGACAGTTCTTC
CASTPTSRTSRQFF
>TRBV5-5|once|TRBJ2-7|-|13
TGTGCCAGCAGCTTGGCGGCAGGCTACGAGCAGTACTTC
CASSLAAGYEQYF
>TRBV28|-|TRBJ2-1|TRBD1|17
TGTGCCAGCAGTTTCACTCTACCGGGACAGGGGTACAATGAGCAGTTCTTC
CASSFTLPGQGYNEQFF
>TRBV5-1|once|TRBJ2-5|TRBD1|14
TGCGCCAGCAGCCATACAGGGGTTTGGGAGACCCAGTACTTC
CASSHTGVWETQYF
>TRBV6-2/TRBV6-3|-|TRBJ1-4|-|12
TGTGCCAGCAGTGACAGGAATGAAAAACTGTTTTTT
CASSDRNEKLFF
>TRBV7-9|-|TRBJ1-5|-|12
TGTGCCAGCAGCTTACGGGGGGCTCCCCAGCATTTT
CASSLRGAPQHF
>TRBV20-1|-|TRBJ1-5|-|12
TGCAGTGCTAGTAGTCGGCGGCAGCCCCAGCATTTT
CSASSRRQPQHF
>TRBV6-1|-|TRBJ2-4|-|16
TGTGCCAGCAGTGAAAGAGAGATACTAGCCAAAAACATTCAGTACTTC
CASSEREILAKNIQYF
>TRBV7-6|-|TRBJ1-6|TRBD1|15
TGTGCCAGCAGCCGAACGGGACAGGTTTATTCACCCCTCCACTTT
CASSRTGQVYSPLHF
>TRBV18|-|TRBJ1-1|-|12
TGTGCCAGCTCAAGGTCGGACACCCAGGCTTTCTTT
CASSRSDTQAFF
>TRBV11-3|-|TRBJ1-2|TRBD1|16
TGTGCCAGCAGCCAACAGACAGGGGGTGGCAACTATGGCTACACCTTC
CASSQQTGGGNYGYTF
>TRBV2|-|TRBJ1-1|-|12
TGTGCCAGCACAGTAGCGAACACTGAAGCTTTCTTT
CASTVANTEAFF
>TRBV19|-|TRBJ2-2|TRBD1|13
TGTGCCAGTAGTGCGGGACAGGTCGGGGAGCTGTTTTTT
CASSAGQVGELFF
>TRBV7-9|-|TRBJ1-4|TRBD1|15
TGTGCCAGCAGCTTCCCCGGGACAGTGAGTGAAAAACTGTTTTTT
CASSFPGTVSEKLFF
>TRBV14|-|TRBJ2-5|TRBD2|15
TGTGCCAGCAGCCAATGGACTAGCGGGACAGAGACCCAGTACTTC
CASSQWTSGTETQYF
>TRBV2|-|TRBJ2-3|-|11
TGTGCCAGCAGTCCTCCAGATACGCAGTATTTT
CASSPPDTQYF
>TRBV24-1|-|TRBJ2-5|TRBD1|17
TGTGCCACCAGTGATTTGCGAGAGGACAGGGGTCAAGAGACCCAGTACTTC
CATSDLREDRGQETQYF
>TRBV7-6|-|TRBJ2-3|TRBD1|16
TGTGCCAGCAGCCCCAGGGACAGTCTAGGCACAGATACGCAGTATTTT
CASSPRDSLGTDTQYF
>TRBV27|-|TRBJ1-4|-|15
TGTGCCAGCGCCCGACAGCTGGCAACTAATGAAAAACTGTTTTTT
CASARQLATNEKLFF
>TRBV29-1|-|TRBJ1-2|-|12
TGCAGCGCCGTGGAGGGGTACTATGGCTACACCTTC
CSAVEGYYGYTF
>TRBV12-3/TRBV12-4|-|TRBJ1-2|-|12
TGTGCCAGCAGTTTAGACGGGTATGGCTACACCTTC
CASSLDGYGYTF
>TRBV19|-|TRBJ2-1|TRBD2|15
TGTGCCAGTAGTACCCGGGGGGTTTCCTACAATGAGCAGTTCTTC
CASSTRGVSYNEQFF
>TRBV5-1|-|TRBJ1-6|-|14
TGCGCCAGCAGCTTGGACAGGGATTATTCACCCCTCCACTTT
CASSLDRDYSPLHF
>TRBV5-1|-|TRBJ1-2|TRBD1|15
TGCGCCAGCAGCCCCCCTTCCGCCGGACAGGAATTCTACACCTTC
CASSPPSAGQEFYTF
>TRBV11-2|-|TRBJ2-1|TRBD1|15
TGTGCCAGCAGTGTCACAGGGGGCTCCTACAATGAGCAGTTCTTC
CASSVTGGSYNEQFF
>TRBV27|-|TRBJ2-2|-|14
TGTGCCAGCAGTTTGACAGCGAACACCGGGGAGCTGTTTTTT
CASSLTANTGELFF
>TRBV4-1|-|TRBJ2-7|-|17
TGCGCCAGCAGCCCCGTGGGGGGGGCGCTCCCCGCTGGGGGGCAGTACTTC
CASSPVGGALPAGGQYF
>TRBV11-2|-|TRBJ2-6|-|15
TGTGCCAGCAGCCCAGGCCAGGCCGGGGCCAACGTCCTGACTTTC
CASSPGQAGANVLTF
>TRBV6-5|once|TRBJ1-1|-|15
TGTGCCAGCAGTTACCGAGTACAGGGTCCCACTGAAGCTTTCTTT
CASSYRVQGPTEAFF
>TRBV7-2|-|TRBJ1-5|-|14
TGTGCCAGCAGCTTAGTCCGGGGATTCGGGCCCCAGCATTTT
CASSLVRGFGPQHF